This T cell receptor beta chain was profiled in a study of T cell responses to AZD1222 COVID-19 vaccine (dated by TCRdb to the early 2020s). Notes on the research overall: AZD1222 recipients given second doses at about 4 weeks or at about 12 weeks were pooled, since spike-specific TCR depth and breadth were not found to differ between the two schedules. TCR sequencing was performed for 230 to 250 trial participants, of whom around 200 were given two doses of AZD1222 and approximately 25 were given two doses of MenACWY control vaccine. Enrollment into the trials was organized by age into subgroups of 18-55, 56-69 and 70-plus years, and those subgroups contained approximately 160, 26 and 62 TCR-sequenced participants, respectively. Study-level results and caveats: Participants were mostly white British and included more females than males, and it was suggested by the authors that clonal diversity may have been underestimated. No day 14 peak-response samples were available, so repertoires were characterized only after the peak T cell response. In the small 56-69-year group, the increase in depth fell short of significance, most likely because of low power. Conclusions about previously exposed vaccinees are limited, since just five to seven AZD1222 recipients were seropositive for SARS-CoV-2 at baseline. Reportedly, almost half of the unique spike-specific TCRs recognized epitopes lying outside the regions that are mutated in the B.1.351 and B.1.1.7 variants. Spike-specific TCR breadth and depth rose significantly after two AZD1222 doses compared with day 0 and with MenACWY recipients. The whole spike protein was spanned by vaccine-associated CD4 TCRs, and dominant responses were seen in regions 160-218 and 743-854.

The CDR3 regions of human TCRbeta chains were analyzed by immunosequencing. The published analysis was carried out like this. TCRs in the repertoires were compared against a reference library of SARS-CoV-2-specific TCRs that had been generated with the MIRA antigen-specificity platform. Breadth was defined as the fraction of unique TCRs that were SARS-CoV-2-associated. Depth was defined as the fraction of total T cells that were SARS-CoV-2-associated. Using the MIRA data, every spike-specific TCR was mapped to the spike region that the TCR reacted to and assigned to either a CD4 or a CD8 class. Log10-transformed breadth and depth values were compared by one-way ANOVA with Sidak's multiple comparisons tests. In TCRdb, the immuneACCESS table is reduced to in-frame sequences with V and J assigned. These tables do not hold every clone; where another copy was compared, an unresolved V gene accounts for under half, and the others remain unexplained. D and trimming were read from the DNA, whereas the V and J calls and clone size are those reported in that table. For this sample there are about 120,000 clones; about 89% appear just once. Jointly, the top ten make up roughly 5.7% of the sample.

The time point tag for this specimen amounts to: baseline before first vaccination. Samples from vaccinated people were obtained from the UK trials COV001 and COV002, which included a single-blind randomized controlled phase 2/3 trial of AZD1222 (ChAdOx1 nCoV-19) in healthy adults. Trial participant PBMC samples were collected at day 0 and day 28 after the second dose for TCRbeta chain sequencing. Remarks on this clone: It lacks a known antigen. Nothing much larger sits one base from this clone, and base qualities are not available.

The cysteine opens and the phenylalanine closes a CDR3 of 16 amino acids. The sequence is cut down to CDR3 DNA, 48 bases in frame from base 1. From V the trimming removes 5 bases and from J it removes 0 bases, while the gene matches leave 6 bases of the junction unaccounted for. Looking up the germline V gene yields CDR1 SGHTA and CDR2 FQGTGA. The TCR was taken from an adult in good health. The sample was peripheral blood, taken on day 0 of AZD1222 vaccination. The chain couples TRBV7-3 to TRBJ2-3; 9 nucleotides in the junction match TRBD2. The CDR3 reads as follows: CASSPGLAPSTDTQYF. The DNA sequence is given as TGTGCCAGCAGCCCTGGACTAGCGCCTAGCACAGATACGCAGTATTTT.